This T cell receptor beta chain was sequenced during a study of T cell responses to AZD1222 COVID-19 vaccine (dated by TCRdb to the early 2020s). In terms of the full investigation: AZD1222 recipients whose second dose came at about 4 weeks and those whose second dose came at about 12 weeks were combined into one group, since spike-specific TCR depth and breadth did not differ between the two schedules. Trial participants were enrolled by age into subgroups of 18-55, 56-69 and 70-plus years, and roughly 160, 29 and 62 TCR-sequenced participants, respectively, were included in these subgroups. TCR sequencing was performed for roughly 250 trial participants, of whom roughly 200 were given two doses of AZD1222 and around 25 were given two doses of MenACWY control vaccine. What the authors observed across the whole study: After two AZD1222 doses, spike-specific TCR breadth and depth were significantly higher than at day 0 and than in MenACWY recipients. Participants were mostly white British and included more females than males, and it was suggested by the authors that clonal diversity may have been underestimated. No day 14 peak-response samples were available, so repertoires were characterized only after the peak T cell response. Reportedly, close to half of the unique spike-specific TCRs recognized epitopes lying outside the regions that are mutated in the B.1.351 and B.1.1.7 variants. The 56-69-year group was small, and its depth increase did not reach significance, likely because of low power. Conclusions about previously exposed vaccinees are limited, since just five or six AZD1222 recipients were seropositive for SARS-CoV-2 at baseline. The vaccine-associated CD4 TCRs covered the entire spike protein, and the dominant responses fell in regions 160-218 and 743-854.

Taken from cysteine to phenylalanine, the CDR3 has 15 residues. Left in the record is the CDR3 DNA by itself, 45 bases read in frame from the first base. CDR1 SGDLS and CDR2 YYNGEE were looked up in the germline V gene. V has 3 bases trimmed and J has 4 bases trimmed; junction bases matching no gene number 8. On this clone: Its antigen is currently not known. No quality values exist for individual bases; no much larger clone is one base distant.

The CDR3 regions of human TCRbeta chains were analyzed by immunosequencing. On the study's bioinformatics: TCRs in the repertoires were matched against a reference library of SARS-CoV-2-specific TCRs that had been generated with the MIRA antigen-specificity platform. Breadth meant the fraction of unique TCRs that were SARS-CoV-2-associated, whereas depth meant the fraction of total T cells that were SARS-CoV-2-associated. Using the MIRA data, each spike-specific TCR was assigned both to the spike region to which the TCR was reactive and to a CD4 or CD8 class. Log10-transformed breadth and depth values were compared by one-way ANOVA with Sidak's multiple comparisons tests. TCRdb provides this immuneACCESS table in a form limited to in-frame rearrangements. Some clones are lacking; in checked studies, under half of them reflect an unresolved V gene, and why the rest are absent is not known. Clone size and the V and J calls come from that table; the DNA yielded D and trimming. In all, the sample holds about 92,000 clones, and roughly nine tenths of those were seen once. Of the sample, roughly 1.7% is held by the ten largest clones.

Taken with the paper, the label for time point translates to: baseline before first vaccination. Vaccinee samples were obtained from the UK trials COV001 and COV002, which included a single-blind randomized controlled phase 2/3 trial of AZD1222 (ChAdOx1 nCoV-19) in healthy adults. For TCRbeta chain sequencing, PBMC samples from trial participants were taken at day 0 and at day 28 after the second dose. The specimen was peripheral blood, collected on day 0 of AZD1222 vaccination. Recombination connected TRBV9 to TRBJ1-1, with 8 bases in between that match TRBD1. The sequence derives from an adult in good health. CDR3 region: CASSATGEGSTEAFF. The DNA sequence is TGTGCCAGCAGCGCGACAGGGGAGGGGAGCACTGAAGCTTTCTTT. Supplemented by the reference TRBV9 and TRBJ1-1 proteins around the CDR3, the complete variable domain is DSGVTQTPKHLITATGQRVTLRCSPRSGDLSVYWYQQSLDQGLQFLIQYYNGEERAKGNILERFSAQQFPDLHSELNLSSLELGDSALYFCASSATGEGSTEAFFGQGTRLTVV.